This is a list of T cell receptor beta chains from one sample in a study of vaccination effects on CD4 cells after COVID-19. Clones were sequenced by immunoSEQ multiplex PCR, and TCRdb holds only the in-frame ones, with some missing. The sample includes 50,000 to 65,000 clones, 75% to 85% of them seen just once. Their antigens are not known. Sequencing used CD4+ T cells from PBMCs cultured with HCoV-229E spike peptides, obtained before COVID-19 vaccination. The origin of the receptors is a human donor who received a COVID-19 vaccine. Each CDR3 is given with its conserved first and last residue. A D gene is named only where the DNA matches it firmly. Clone size is stated in some rows and not others, as once, few, many or a class when expanded.

CDR3 DNA: TGTGCCAGCAGTGAAGCGTGGCAGCCCCACACCTTC
CDR3 protein: CASSEAWQPHTF
J gene: TRBJ1-2
D gene: -
clone size: -
V gene: TRBV6-1

CDR3 DNA: TGCGCCAGCAGTGTTGGGCAGGGGAAAGGAACTGAAGCTTTCTTT
CDR3 protein: CASSVGQGKGTEAFF
J gene: TRBJ1-1
D gene: -
clone size: -
V gene: TRBV10-1

CDR3 DNA: TGTGCCAGCAGCCCACAAGCGGCATACTATAATTCACCCCTCCACTTT
CDR3 protein: CASSPQAAYYNSPLHF
J gene: TRBJ1-6
D gene: -
clone size: -
V gene: TRBV7-2

CDR3 DNA: TGTGCCTGGAGCGGTCCCCGGGACAGGGGTGATTCACCCCTCCACTTT
CDR3 protein: CAWSGPRDRGDSPLHF
J gene: TRBJ1-6
D gene: TRBD1
clone size: -
V gene: TRBV30

CDR3 DNA: TGTGCCACCCGCCAAGAGACCCAGTACTTC
CDR3 protein: CATRQETQYF
J gene: TRBJ2-5
D gene: -
clone size: -
V gene: TRBV24-1

CDR3 DNA: TGTGCCAGCAGCTTCACGGGGTATTCAGCTTTCTTT
CDR3 protein: CASSFTGYSAFF
J gene: TRBJ1-1
D gene: -
clone size: -
V gene: TRBV5-5

CDR3 DNA: TGCAGCGTACGGACGCCGGGCTACACCTTC
CDR3 protein: CSVRTPGYTF
J gene: TRBJ1-2
D gene: -
clone size: -
V gene: TRBV29-1

CDR3 DNA: TGTGCCAGCAGTCGACAGGGGCACTATGGCTACACCTTC
CDR3 protein: CASSRQGHYGYTF
J gene: TRBJ1-2
D gene: TRBD1
clone size: -
V gene: TRBV12-3/TRBV12-4

CDR3 DNA: TGTGCCAGCAGCCCCCAAACAGGGAACACTGAAGCTTTCTTT
CDR3 protein: CASSPQTGNTEAFF
J gene: TRBJ1-1
D gene: -
clone size: -
V gene: TRBV7-3

CDR3 DNA: TGTGCCAGCAGTGCGCCGCAGGGTAACTATGGCTACACCTTC
CDR3 protein: CASSAPQGNYGYTF
J gene: TRBJ1-2
D gene: -
clone size: few
V gene: TRBV25-1

CDR3 DNA: TGTGCCAGCACCCAGACAGGGGGCACAGATACGCAGTATTTT
CDR3 protein: CASTQTGGTDTQYF
J gene: TRBJ2-3
D gene: TRBD1
clone size: once
V gene: TRBV7-2

CDR3 DNA: TGTGCCAGCAGTTACGCACCGGGACAGGGCGCAGATACGCAGTATTTT
CDR3 protein: CASSYAPGQGADTQYF
J gene: TRBJ2-3
D gene: TRBD1
clone size: -
V gene: TRBV6-2/TRBV6-3

CDR3 DNA: TGTGCCAGCAGCTACAAACTTACCAGGGAATATGGCTACACCTTC
CDR3 protein: CASSYKLTREYGYTF
J gene: TRBJ1-2
D gene: -
clone size: few
V gene: TRBV6-5

CDR3 DNA: TGTGCCAGCAGCCCTTTGGGACAGGGGGCGCGGACCGGGGAGCTGTTTTTT
CDR3 protein: CASSPLGQGARTGELFF
J gene: TRBJ2-2
D gene: TRBD1
clone size: -
V gene: TRBV11-2

CDR3 DNA: TGTGCCAGCAGCTTGTTTGGGACAGGGACTCTTGGCTACACCTTC
CDR3 protein: CASSLFGTGTLGYTF
J gene: TRBJ1-2
D gene: TRBD1
clone size: -
V gene: TRBV5-6

CDR3 DNA: TGCAGCGTTGACCCGGGGGCTACTGAAGCTTTCTTT
CDR3 protein: CSVDPGATEAFF
J gene: TRBJ1-1
D gene: -
clone size: few
V gene: TRBV29-1

CDR3 DNA: TGTGCCAGCGAGACAGGGAACTTTTACAGGGAGCAGTTCTTC
CDR3 protein: CASETGNFYREQFF
J gene: TRBJ2-1
D gene: TRBD1
clone size: -
V gene: TRBV6-5

CDR3 DNA: TGTGCCAGCAGCGGACATAGCACAGATACGCAGTATTTT
CDR3 protein: CASSGHSTDTQYF
J gene: TRBJ2-3
D gene: -
clone size: -
V gene: TRBV3-1/TRBV3-2

CDR3 DNA: TGTGCCAGCTTTCGTACCAGGACCCTGGGTCATGAGACCCAGTACTTC
CDR3 protein: CASFRTRTLGHETQYF
J gene: TRBJ2-5
D gene: -
clone size: -
V gene: TRBV21-1

CDR3 DNA: TGCAGTATCCCGGGACAGGCTGAAGCTTTCTTT
CDR3 protein: CSIPGQAEAFF
J gene: TRBJ1-1
D gene: TRBD1
clone size: once
V gene: TRBV20-1

CDR3 DNA: TGTGCCACACAGCAAGTCTCTGGGGCCAACGTCCTGACTTTC
CDR3 protein: CATQQVSGANVLTF
J gene: TRBJ2-6
D gene: -
clone size: few
V gene: TRBV10-3

CDR3 DNA: TGTGCCACCAGCAGGGGGACAGTGAACACTGAAGCTTTCTTT
CDR3 protein: CATSRGTVNTEAFF
J gene: TRBJ1-1
D gene: TRBD1
clone size: -
V gene: TRBV15

CDR3 DNA: TGTGCCACCAGTGACCCAACAAGCCCGGGGACCCAGTACTTC
CDR3 protein: CATSDPTSPGTQYF
J gene: TRBJ2-5
D gene: -
clone size: -
V gene: TRBV24-1

CDR3 DNA: TGTGCCAGCAGTTTATCCAGTTATGGCTACACCTTC
CDR3 protein: CASSLSSYGYTF
J gene: TRBJ1-2
D gene: -
clone size: -
V gene: TRBV28

CDR3 DNA: TGCGCCAGCAGCTTGCAGGCCTCAAATGAAAAACTGTTTTTT
CDR3 protein: CASSLQASNEKLFF
J gene: TRBJ1-4
D gene: -
clone size: -
V gene: TRBV5-1

CDR3 DNA: TGTGCCACCAGCAGAGATGATTACTGGACGGCCGGCCATCAGCCCCAGCATTTT
CDR3 protein: CATSRDDYWTAGHQPQHF
J gene: TRBJ1-5
D gene: -
clone size: once
V gene: TRBV15

CDR3 DNA: TGTGCCACCAGTGACGTCGACCGATATCAGCCCCAGCATTTT
CDR3 protein: CATSDVDRYQPQHF
J gene: TRBJ1-5
D gene: -
clone size: -
V gene: TRBV24-1

CDR3 DNA: TGCGCCAGCAGTATATTGATGAACACTGAAGCTTTCTTT
CDR3 protein: CASSILMNTEAFF
J gene: TRBJ1-1
D gene: -
clone size: -
V gene: TRBV5-1

CDR3 DNA: TGCGCCAGCAGCTTATTAGGGGGCAATCAGCCCCAGCATTTT
CDR3 protein: CASSLLGGNQPQHF
J gene: TRBJ1-5
D gene: -
clone size: once
V gene: TRBV5-1

CDR3 DNA: TGTGCCAGCAGCCTAATTGCCGGGACTGGGGCCAACGTCCTGACTTTC
CDR3 protein: CASSLIAGTGANVLTF
J gene: TRBJ2-6
D gene: -
clone size: -
V gene: TRBV7-6

CDR3 DNA: TGTGCCAGCTCATCCCAATCGTTTAGCACAGATACGCAGTATTTT
CDR3 protein: CASSSQSFSTDTQYF
J gene: TRBJ2-3
D gene: -
clone size: -
V gene: TRBV18

CDR3 DNA: TGTGCCAGCACCCAACGGAACACCGGGGAGCTGTTTTTT
CDR3 protein: CASTQRNTGELFF
J gene: TRBJ2-2
D gene: -
clone size: few
V gene: TRBV28